The entry below describes one T cell receptor (beta chain). The data belong to a study of preoperative IRX-2 immunotherapy in early breast cancer. CDR1 and CDR2 (germline): SGHRS, YFSETQ. CDR3 length: 14 amino acids. Trimming removed 3 bases from V and 7 bases from J, with 16 bases in between. Stated treatment: preoperative locoregional IRX-2 cytokine immunotherapy. Preoperative locoregional IRX-2 cytokine immunotherapy was tested in the phase Ib source study. Data came from immunoSEQ multiplex PCR; TCRdb stores just in-frame clones and leaves some out. This table holds fewer than 40,000 clones, 85% to 90% found once.

The TCR originated in a human donor with breast cancer. Sequences were derived from tumor tissue, sampled after IRX-2 immunotherapy. The chain combines TRBV5-1 with TRBJ1-2; D possibly corresponds to TRBD1 (5 bases). The CDR3 DNA follows: TGCGCCAGCAGCTGGGAAGGGGTGGTTAGTGGCTACACCTTC. Encoded protein: CASSWEGVVSGYTF.